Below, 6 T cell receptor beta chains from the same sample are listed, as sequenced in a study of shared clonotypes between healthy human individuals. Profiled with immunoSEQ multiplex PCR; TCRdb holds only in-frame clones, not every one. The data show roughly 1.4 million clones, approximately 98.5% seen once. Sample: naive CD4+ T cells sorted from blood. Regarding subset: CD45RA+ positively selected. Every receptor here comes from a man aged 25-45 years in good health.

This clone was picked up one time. The DNA for the CDR3 is TGTGCCAGCAGTTATCGGGTTGCGGCGAACGAGCAGTACTTC. This sequence encodes CASSYRVAANEQYF. J is TRBJ2-7 and V is TRBV28; D remains ambiguous. The CDR3 has 14 residues. Germline V lookup: CDR1 MDHEN, CDR2 SYDVKM. The V and J ends lost 4 bases and 5 bases respectively, with 15 bases between them.

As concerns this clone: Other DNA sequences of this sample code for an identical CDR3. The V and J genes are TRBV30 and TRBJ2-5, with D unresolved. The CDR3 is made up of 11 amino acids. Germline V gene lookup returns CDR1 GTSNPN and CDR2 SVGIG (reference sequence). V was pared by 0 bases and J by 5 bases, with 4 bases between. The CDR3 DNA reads TGTGCCTGGAGTGTGGGTGAGACCCAGTACTTC. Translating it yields CAWSVGETQYF.

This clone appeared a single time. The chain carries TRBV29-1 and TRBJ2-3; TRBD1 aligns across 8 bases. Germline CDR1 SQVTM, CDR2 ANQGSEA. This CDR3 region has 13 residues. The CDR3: CRGGQGPTDTQYF. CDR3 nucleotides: TGCAGGGGAGGACAGGGCCCTACAGATACGCAGTATTTT.

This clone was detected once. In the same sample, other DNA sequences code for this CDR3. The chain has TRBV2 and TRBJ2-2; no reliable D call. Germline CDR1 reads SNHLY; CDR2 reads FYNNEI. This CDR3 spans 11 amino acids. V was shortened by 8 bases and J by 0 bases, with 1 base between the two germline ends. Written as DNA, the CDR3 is TGTGCCAGCTCGAACACCGGGGAGCTGTTTTTT. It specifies CASSNTGELFF.

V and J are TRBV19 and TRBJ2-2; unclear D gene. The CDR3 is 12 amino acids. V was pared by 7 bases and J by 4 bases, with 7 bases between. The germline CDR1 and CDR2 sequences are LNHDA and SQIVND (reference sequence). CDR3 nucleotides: TGTGCCAGTAATCAGGTCACCGGGGAGCTGTTTTTT. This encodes CASNQVTGELFF.

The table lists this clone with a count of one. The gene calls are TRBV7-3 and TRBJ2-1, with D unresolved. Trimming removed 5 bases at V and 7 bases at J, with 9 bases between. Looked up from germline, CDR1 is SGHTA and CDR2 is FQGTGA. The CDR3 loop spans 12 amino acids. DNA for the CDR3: TGTGCCAGCAGCCCGAATCGGAATGAGCAGTTCTTC. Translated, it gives CASSPNRNEQFF.